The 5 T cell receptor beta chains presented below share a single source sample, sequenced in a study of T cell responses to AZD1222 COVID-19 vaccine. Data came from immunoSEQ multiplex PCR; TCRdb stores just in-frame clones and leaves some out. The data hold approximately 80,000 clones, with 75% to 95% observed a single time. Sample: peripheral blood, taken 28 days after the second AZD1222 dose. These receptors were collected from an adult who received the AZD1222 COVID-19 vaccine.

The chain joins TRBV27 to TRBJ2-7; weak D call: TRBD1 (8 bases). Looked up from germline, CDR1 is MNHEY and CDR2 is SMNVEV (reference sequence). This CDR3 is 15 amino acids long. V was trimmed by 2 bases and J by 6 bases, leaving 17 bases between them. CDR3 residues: CASSLSGDRWREQYF. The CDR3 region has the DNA TGTGCCAGCAGTTTAAGCGGGGACAGGTGGCGCGAGCAGTACTTC.

As DNA, the CDR3 is TGTGCCACCAGCAGGAGGGGGGCTGGGACCTCCTACGAGCAGTACTTC. It is translated as CATSRRGAGTSYEQYF. V is TRBV15 and J is TRBJ2-7, with D possibly called TRBD1 or TRBD2 (6 bases each). Germline V gene lookup returns CDR1 LNHNV and CDR2 YYDKDF (reference sequence). CDR3 length equals 16 residues. Trimming stripped 3 bases from V and 0 bases from J, with 15 bases between.

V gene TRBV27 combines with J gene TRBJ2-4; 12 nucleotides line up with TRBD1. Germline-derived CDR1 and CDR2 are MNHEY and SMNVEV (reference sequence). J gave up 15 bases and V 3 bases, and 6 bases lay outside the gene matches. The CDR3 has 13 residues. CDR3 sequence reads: CASSFTGTGGLYF. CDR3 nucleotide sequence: TGTGCCAGCAGTTTTACCGGGACAGGGGGCTTGTACTTC.

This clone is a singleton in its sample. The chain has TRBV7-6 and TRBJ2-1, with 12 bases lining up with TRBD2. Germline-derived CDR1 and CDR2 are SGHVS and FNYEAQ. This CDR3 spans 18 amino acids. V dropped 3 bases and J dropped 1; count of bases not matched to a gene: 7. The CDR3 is CASSLTSGSVKSYNEQFF. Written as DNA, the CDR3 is TGTGCCAGCAGCTTGACTAGCGGGAGTGTAAAGTCCTACAATGAGCAGTTCTTC.

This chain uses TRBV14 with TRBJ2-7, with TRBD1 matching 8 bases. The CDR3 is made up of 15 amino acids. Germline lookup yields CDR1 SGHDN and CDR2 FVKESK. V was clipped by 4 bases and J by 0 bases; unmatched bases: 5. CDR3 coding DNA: TGTGCCAGCAGCCGCCGACAGGGGAGCTCCTACGAGCAGTACTTC. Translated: CASSRRQGSSYEQYF.